This TCR beta chain was sequenced for a study of Tregs in tolerant kidney transplant recipients. Repertoires were generated with immunoSEQ multiplex PCR, while TCRdb's copy carries only in-frame clones and drops some. The sample holds 100,000 to 130,000 clones; 90% are singletons and the top ten take nearly 0.35%. The ends lost 3 bases at V and 3 bases at J; junction bases unmatched: 1. This CDR3 has 14 amino acids. CDR1 and CDR2 (germline): MNHEY, SMNVEV (reference sequence). This sample comprised CD4+ T cells from blood, obtained before the transplant. The TCR sequence derives from a human donor who received a combined kidney and bone marrow transplant. The chain is built from TRBV27 and TRBJ1-1; TRBD1 agrees at 10 bases. CDR3 protein: CASSLDRGDTEAFF. The CDR3, as DNA: TGTGCCAGCAGTTTGGACAGGGGGGACACTGAAGCTTTCTTT.